This T cell receptor (beta chain) was recovered during a study of breast tumors, draining lymph nodes, adjacent tissues. TCRdb used MiXCR to reprocess the multiplex PCR reads, holding one entry per CDR3 protein. Of 170,000 or so distinct CDR3 sequences listed, approximately 30% were seen once; the top ten hold about 4%. CDR1 is SQVTM and CDR2 is ANQGSEA in the germline V gene. The V end lost 7 bases, the J end lost 8 bases, and 17 bases lay between the germline ends. The CDR3 contains 12 residues. Findings and limits, study-wide: Tumors had less TCR diversity than lymph nodes, more than nontumor tissue.

At least ten counts were recorded for this clonotype. Its antigen is unknown. The lymph nodes were axillary draining lymph nodes from breast cancer patients. The sequence derives from a female donor with breast cancer. Some clones in this sample may be carry-over from other donors' samples. Sequenced: axillary lymph node tissue. V usage is TRBV29-1 and J usage is TRBJ1-2; no reliable D call. CDR3 DNA: TGCAGCGCGCCTGTCGGGCCGGGGGGCTACACCTTC. It encodes CSAPVGPGGYTF.